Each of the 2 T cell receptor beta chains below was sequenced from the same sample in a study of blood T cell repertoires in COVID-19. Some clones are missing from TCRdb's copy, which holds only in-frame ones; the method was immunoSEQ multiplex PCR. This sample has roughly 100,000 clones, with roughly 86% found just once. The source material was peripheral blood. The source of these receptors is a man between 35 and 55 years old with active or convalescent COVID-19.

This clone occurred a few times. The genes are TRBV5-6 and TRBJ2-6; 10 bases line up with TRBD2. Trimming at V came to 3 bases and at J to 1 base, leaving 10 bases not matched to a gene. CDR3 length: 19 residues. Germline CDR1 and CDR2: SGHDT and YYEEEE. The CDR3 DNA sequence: TGTGCCAGCAGCTATCTCCCCAAGCGGGGGGGTTCTGGGGCCAACGTCCTGACTTTC. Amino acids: CASSYLPKRGGSGANVLTF.

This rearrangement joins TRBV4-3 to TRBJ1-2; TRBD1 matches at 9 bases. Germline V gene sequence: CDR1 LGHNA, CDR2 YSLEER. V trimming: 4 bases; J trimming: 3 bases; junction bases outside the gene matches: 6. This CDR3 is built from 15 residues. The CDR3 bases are TGCGCCAGCAGCCCTACCACAGGGGGCGACTATGGCTACACCTTC. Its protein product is CASSPTTGGDYGYTF.